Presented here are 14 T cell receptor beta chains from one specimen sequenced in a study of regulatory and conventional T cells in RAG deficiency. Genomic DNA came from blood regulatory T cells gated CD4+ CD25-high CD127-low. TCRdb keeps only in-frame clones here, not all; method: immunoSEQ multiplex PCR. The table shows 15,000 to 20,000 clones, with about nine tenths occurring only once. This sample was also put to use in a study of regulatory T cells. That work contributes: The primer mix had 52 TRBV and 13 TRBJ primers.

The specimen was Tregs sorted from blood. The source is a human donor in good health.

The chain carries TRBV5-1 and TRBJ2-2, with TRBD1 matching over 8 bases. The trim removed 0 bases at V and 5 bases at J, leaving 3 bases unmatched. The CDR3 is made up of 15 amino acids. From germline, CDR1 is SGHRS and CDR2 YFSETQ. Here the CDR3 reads CASSLAGGVTGELFF. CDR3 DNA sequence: TGCGCCAGCAGCTTGGCAGGGGGCGTAACCGGGGAGCTGTTTTTT. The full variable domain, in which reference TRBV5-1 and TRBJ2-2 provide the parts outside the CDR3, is KAGVTQTPRYLIKTRGQQVTLSCSPISGHRSVSWYQQTPGQGLQFLFEYFSETQRNKGNFPGRFSGRQFSNSRSEMNVSTLELGDSALYLCASSLAGGVTGELFFGEGSRLTVL.

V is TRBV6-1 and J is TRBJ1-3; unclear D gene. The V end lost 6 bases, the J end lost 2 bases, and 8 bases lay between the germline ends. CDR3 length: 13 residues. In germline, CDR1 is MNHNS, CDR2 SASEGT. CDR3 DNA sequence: TGTGCCAGCAGCCCAGTTCCTGGAAACACCATATATTTT. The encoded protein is CASSPVPGNTIYF.

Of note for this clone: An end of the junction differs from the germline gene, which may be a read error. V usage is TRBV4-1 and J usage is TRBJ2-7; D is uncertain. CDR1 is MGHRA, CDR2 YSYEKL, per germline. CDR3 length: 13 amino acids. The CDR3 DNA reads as TGTGCCAGCAGCCAAGATTTGCAGCAAGAGCAGTACTTC. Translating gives CASSQDLQQEQYF.

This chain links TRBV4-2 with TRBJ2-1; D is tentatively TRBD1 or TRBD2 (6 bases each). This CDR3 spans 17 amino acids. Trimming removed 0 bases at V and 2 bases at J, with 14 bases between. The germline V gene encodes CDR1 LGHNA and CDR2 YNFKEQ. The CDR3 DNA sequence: TGTGCCAGCAGCCAAGATTATGGGGGGCCCCCCTACAATGAGCAGTTCTTC. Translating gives CASSQDYGGPPYNEQFF.

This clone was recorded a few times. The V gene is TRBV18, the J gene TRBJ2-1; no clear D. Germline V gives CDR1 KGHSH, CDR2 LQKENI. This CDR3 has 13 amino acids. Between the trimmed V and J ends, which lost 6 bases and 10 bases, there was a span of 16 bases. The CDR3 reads CASSQLPDGEQFF. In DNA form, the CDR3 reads TGTGCCAGCTCCCAATTACCGGATGGGGAGCAGTTCTTC.

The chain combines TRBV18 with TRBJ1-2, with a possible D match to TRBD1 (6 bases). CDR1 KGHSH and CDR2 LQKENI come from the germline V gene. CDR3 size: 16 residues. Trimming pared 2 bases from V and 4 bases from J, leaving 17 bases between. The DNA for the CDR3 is TGTGCCAGCTCACCATCTTTCGGCAGGGGATCCTATGGCTACACCTTC. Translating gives CASSPSFGRGSYGYTF.

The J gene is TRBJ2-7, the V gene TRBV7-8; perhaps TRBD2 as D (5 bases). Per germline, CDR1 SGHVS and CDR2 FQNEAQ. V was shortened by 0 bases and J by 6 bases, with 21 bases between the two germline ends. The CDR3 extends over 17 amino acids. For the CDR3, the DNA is TGTGCCAGCAGCTTAGCTTTTAGGGAGTGGGCGTCTCGCGAGCAGTACTTC. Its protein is CASSLAFREWASREQYF.

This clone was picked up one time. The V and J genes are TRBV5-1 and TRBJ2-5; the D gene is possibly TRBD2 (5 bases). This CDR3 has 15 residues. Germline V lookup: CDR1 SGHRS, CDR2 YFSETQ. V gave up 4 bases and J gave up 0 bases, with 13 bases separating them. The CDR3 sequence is CASSPSGSNQETQYF. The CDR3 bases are TGCGCCAGCAGCCCCTCGGGGAGTAACCAAGAGACCCAGTACTTC.

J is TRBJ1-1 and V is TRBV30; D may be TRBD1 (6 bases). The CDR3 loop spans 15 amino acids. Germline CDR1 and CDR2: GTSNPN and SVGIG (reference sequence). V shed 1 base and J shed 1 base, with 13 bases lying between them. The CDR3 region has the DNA TGTGCCTGGAGTGCCGCGAGGGGGGAGAACACTGAAGCTTTCTTT. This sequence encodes CAWSAARGENTEAFF. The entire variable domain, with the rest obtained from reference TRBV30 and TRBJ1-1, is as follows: SQTIHQWPATLVQPVGSPLSLECTVEGTSNPNLYWYRQAAGRGLQLLFYSVGIGQISSEVPQNLSASRPQDRQFILSSKKLLLSDSGFYLCAWSAARGENTEAFFGQGTRLTVV.

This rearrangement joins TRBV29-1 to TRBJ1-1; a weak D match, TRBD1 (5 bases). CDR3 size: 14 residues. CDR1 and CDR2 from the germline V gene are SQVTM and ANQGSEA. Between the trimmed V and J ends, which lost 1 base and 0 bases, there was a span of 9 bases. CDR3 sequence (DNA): TGCAGCGTTGAAGGACAGCTAATGAACACTGAAGCTTTCTTT. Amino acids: CSVEGQLMNTEAFF.

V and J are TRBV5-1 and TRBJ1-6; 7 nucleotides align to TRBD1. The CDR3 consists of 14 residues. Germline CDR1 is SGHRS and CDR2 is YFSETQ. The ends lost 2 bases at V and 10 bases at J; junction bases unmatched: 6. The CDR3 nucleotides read TGCGCCAGCAGCTTCCGGGACAGAATATCACCCCTCCACTTT. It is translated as CASSFRDRISPLHF.

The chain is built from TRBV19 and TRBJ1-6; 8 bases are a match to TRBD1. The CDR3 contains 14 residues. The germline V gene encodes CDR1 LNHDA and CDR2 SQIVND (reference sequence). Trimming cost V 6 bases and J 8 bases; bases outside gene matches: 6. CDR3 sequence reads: CASREQGVHSPLHF. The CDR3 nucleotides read TGTGCCAGTAGGGAACAGGGGGTACATTCACCCCTCCACTTT.

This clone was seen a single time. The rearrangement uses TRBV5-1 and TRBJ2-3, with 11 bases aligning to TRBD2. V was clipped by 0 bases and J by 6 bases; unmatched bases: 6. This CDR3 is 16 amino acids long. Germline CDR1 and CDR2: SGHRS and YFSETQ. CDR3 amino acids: CASSLGASGGSDTQYF. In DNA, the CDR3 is TGCGCCAGCAGCTTGGGTGCTAGCGGGGGGTCCGATACGCAGTATTTT. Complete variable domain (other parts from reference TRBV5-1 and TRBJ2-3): KAGVTQTPRYLIKTRGQQVTLSCSPISGHRSVSWYQQTPGQGLQFLFEYFSETQRNKGNFPGRFSGRQFSNSRSEMNVSTLELGDSALYLCASSLGASGGSDTQYFGPGTRLTVL.

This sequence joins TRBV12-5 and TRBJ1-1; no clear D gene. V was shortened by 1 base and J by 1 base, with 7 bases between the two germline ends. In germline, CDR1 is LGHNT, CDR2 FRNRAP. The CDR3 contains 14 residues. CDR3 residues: CASGLDGRNTEAFF. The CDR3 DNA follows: TGTGCTAGTGGTTTGGACGGTAGGAACACTGAAGCTTTCTTT. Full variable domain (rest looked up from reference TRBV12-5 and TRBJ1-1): DARVTQTPRHKVTEMGQEVTMRCQPILGHNTVFWYRQTMMQGLELLAYFRNRAPLDDSGMPKDRFSAEMPDATLATLKIQPSEPRDSAVYFCASGLDGRNTEAFFGQGTRLTVV.